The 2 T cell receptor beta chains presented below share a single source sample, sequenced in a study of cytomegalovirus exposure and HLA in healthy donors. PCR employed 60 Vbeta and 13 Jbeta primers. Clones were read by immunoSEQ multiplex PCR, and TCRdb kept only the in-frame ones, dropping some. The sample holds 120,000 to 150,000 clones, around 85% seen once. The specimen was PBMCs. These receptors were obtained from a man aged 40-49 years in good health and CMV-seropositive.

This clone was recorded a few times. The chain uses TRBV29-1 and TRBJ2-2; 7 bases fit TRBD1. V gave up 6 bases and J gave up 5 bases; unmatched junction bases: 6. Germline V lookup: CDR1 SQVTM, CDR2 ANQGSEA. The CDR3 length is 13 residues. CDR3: CSVGTVLTGELFF. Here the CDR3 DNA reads TGCAGCGTCGGGACAGTTTTGACCGGGGAGCTGTTTTTT.

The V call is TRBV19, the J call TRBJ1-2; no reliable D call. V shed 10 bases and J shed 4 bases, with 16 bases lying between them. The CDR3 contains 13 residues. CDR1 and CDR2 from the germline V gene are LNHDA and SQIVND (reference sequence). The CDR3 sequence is CATQTAGGYGYTF. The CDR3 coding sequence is TGTGCCACCCAGACGGCAGGTGGCTATGGCTACACCTTC.